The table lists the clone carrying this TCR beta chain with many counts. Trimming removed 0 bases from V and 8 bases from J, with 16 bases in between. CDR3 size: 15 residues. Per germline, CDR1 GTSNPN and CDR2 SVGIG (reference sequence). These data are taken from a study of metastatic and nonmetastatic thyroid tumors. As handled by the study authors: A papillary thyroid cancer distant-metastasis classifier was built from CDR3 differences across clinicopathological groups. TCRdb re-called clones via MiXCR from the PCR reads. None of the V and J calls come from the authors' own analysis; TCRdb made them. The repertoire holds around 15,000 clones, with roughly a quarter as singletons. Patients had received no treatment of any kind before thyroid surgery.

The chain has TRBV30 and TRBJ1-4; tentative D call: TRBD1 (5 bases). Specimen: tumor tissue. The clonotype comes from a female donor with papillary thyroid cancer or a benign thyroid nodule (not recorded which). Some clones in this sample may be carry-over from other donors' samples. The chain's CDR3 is CAWSVLGRGEEKLFF. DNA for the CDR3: TGTGCCTGGAGTGTACTAGGACGGGGCGAGGAAAAACTGTTTTTT.